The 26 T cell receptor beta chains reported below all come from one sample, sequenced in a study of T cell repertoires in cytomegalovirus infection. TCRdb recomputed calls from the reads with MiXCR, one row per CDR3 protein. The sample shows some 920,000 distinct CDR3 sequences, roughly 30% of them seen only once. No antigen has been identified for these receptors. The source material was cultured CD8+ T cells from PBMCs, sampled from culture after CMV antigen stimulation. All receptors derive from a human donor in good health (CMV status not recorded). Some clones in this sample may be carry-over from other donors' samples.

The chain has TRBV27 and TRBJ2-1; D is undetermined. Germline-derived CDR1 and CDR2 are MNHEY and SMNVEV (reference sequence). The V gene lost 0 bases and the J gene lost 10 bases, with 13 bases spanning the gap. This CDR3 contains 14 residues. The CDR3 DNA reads TGTGCCAGCAGTTTATCATCCTGGACCAAGGAGCAGTTCTTC. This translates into CASSLSSWTKEQFF.

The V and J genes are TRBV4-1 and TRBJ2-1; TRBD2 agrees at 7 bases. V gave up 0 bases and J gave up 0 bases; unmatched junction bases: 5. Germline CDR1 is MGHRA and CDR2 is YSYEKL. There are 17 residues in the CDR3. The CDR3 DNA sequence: TGCGCCAGCAGCCAAGATGGCGGCGGGAGCTCCTACAATGAGCAGTTCTTC. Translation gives CASSQDGGGSSYNEQFF.

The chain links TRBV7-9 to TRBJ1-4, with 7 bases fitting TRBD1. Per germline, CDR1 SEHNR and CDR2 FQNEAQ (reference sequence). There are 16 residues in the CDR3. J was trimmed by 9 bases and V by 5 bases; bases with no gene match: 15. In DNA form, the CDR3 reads TGTGCCAGCAGCCCGGCCGTGGGGACAGCTATTCAAAAACTGTTTTTT. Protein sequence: CASSPAVGTAIQKLFF.

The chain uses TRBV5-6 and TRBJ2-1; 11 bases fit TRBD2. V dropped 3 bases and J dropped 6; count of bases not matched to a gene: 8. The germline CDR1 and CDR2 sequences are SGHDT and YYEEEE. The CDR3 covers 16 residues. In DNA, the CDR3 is TGTGCCAGCAGCTGGATTAGCGGGGGGGCTCCCAATGAGCAGTTCTTC. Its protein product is CASSWISGGAPNEQFF.

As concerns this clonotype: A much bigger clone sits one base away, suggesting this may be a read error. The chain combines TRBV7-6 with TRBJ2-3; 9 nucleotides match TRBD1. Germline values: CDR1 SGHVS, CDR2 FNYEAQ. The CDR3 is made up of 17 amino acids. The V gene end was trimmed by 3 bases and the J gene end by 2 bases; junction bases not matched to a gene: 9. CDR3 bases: TGTGCCAGCAGCTTGAGACAGGGGGGTCTTTTCACAGATACGCAGTATTTT. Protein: CASSLRQGGLFTDTQYF.

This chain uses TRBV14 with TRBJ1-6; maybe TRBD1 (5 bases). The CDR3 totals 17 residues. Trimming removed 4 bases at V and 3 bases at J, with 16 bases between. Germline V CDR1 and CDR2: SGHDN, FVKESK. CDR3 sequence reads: CASSRFPTDNYNSPLHF. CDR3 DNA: TGTGCCAGCAGCCGATTCCCGACAGACAACTATAATTCACCCCTCCACTTT.

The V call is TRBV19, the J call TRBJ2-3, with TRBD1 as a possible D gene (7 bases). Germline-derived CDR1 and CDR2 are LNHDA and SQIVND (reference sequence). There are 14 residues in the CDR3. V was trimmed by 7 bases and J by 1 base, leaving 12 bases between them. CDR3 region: CASKGGGGTDTQYF. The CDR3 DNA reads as TGTGCCAGTAAAGGAGGGGGCGGCACAGATACGCAGTATTTT.

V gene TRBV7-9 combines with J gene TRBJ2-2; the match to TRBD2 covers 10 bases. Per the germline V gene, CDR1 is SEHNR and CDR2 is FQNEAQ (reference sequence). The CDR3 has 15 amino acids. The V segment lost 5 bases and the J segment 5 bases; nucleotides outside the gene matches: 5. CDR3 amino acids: CASSPSGGLTGELFF. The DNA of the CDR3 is TGTGCCAGCAGCCCTAGCGGGGGCCTGACCGGGGAGCTGTTTTTT.

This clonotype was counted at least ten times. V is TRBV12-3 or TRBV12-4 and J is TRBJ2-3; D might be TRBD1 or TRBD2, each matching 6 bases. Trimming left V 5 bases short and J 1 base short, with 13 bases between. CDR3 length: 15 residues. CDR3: CASSVRGLGTDTQYF. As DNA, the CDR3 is TGTGCCAGCAGTGTCAGGGGACTCGGCACAGATACGCAGTATTTT.

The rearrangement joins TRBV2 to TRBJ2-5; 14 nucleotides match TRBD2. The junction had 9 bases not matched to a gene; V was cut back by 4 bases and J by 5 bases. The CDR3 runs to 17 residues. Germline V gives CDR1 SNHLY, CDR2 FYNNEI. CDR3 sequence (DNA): TGTGCCAGCAGTGCGTTTAGGACTAGCGGGGGGCCGGAGACCCAGTACTTC. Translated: CASSAFRTSGGPETQYF.

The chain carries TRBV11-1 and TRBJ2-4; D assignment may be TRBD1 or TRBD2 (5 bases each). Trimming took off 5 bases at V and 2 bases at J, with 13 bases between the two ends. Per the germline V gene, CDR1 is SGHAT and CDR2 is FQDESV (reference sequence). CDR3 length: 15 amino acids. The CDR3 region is CASSHIRETKNIQYF. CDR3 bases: TGTGCCAGCAGCCATATCAGGGAGACCAAAAACATTCAGTACTTC.

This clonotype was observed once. The DNA for the CDR3 is TGTGCCAGCAGCTTAGTAGGGTCCAGGAATGAGCAGTTCTTC. It is translated as CASSLVGSRNEQFF. The V gene is TRBV7-6, the J gene TRBJ2-1; D is ambiguous. This CDR3 is 14 amino acids long. The V gene lost 1 base and the J gene lost 7 bases, with 11 bases spanning the gap. The germline CDR1 and CDR2 sequences are SGHVS and FNYEAQ.

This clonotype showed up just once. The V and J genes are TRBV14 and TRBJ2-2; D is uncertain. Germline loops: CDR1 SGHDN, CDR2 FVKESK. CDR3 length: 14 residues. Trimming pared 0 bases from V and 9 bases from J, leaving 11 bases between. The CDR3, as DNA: TGTGCCAGCAGCCAAGATTGGGGTGGCTGGGAGCTGTTTTTT. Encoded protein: CASSQDWGGWELFF.

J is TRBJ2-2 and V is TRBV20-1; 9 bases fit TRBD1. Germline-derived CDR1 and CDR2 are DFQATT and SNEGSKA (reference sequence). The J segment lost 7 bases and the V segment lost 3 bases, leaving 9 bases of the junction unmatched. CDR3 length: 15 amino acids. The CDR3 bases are TGCAGTGCTAGTTCCCGGACAGGGGTTGTCGGGGAGCTGTTTTTT. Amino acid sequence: CSASSRTGVVGELFF.

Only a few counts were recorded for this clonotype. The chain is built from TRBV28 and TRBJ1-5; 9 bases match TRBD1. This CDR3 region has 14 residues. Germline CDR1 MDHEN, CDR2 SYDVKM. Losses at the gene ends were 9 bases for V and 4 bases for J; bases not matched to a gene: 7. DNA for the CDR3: TGTGCCAGTCATGGGACAGGGTTAAATCAGCCCCAGCATTTT. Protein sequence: CASHGTGLNQPQHF.

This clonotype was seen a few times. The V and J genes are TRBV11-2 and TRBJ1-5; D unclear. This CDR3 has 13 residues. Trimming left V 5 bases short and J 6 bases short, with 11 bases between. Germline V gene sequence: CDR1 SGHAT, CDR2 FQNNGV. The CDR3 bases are TGTGCCAGCAGCCCCTCACTAAGTCAGCCCCAGCATTTT. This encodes CASSPSLSQPQHF.

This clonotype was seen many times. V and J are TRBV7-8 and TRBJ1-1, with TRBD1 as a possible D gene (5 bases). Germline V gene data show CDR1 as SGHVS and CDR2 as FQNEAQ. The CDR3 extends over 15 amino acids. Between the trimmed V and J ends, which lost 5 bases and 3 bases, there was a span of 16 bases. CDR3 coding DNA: TGTGCCAGCAGCGGAACCGGGACGCGGGACACTGAAGCTTTCTTT. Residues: CASSGTGTRDTEAFF.

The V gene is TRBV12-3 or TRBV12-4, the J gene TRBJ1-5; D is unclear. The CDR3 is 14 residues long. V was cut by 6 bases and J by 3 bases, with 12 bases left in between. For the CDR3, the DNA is TGTGCCAGCAGGGGAGTTTTAGACAATCAGCCCCAGCATTTT. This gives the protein CASRGVLDNQPQHF.

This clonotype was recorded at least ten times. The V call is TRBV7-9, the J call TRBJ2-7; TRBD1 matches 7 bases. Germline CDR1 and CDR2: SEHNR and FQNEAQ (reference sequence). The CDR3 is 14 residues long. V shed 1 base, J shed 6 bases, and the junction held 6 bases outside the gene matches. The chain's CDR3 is CASSLVGGRGEQYF. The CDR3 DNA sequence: TGTGCCAGCAGCTTAGTAGGGGGCCGGGGCGAGCAGTACTTC.

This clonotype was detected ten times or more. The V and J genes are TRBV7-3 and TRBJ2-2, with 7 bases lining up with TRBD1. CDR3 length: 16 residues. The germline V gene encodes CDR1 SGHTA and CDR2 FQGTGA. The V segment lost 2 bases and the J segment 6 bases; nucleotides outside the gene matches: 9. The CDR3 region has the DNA TGTGCCAGCAGCTTACCGGGACAGTCATCTCCCGGGGAGCTGTTTTTT. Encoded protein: CASSLPGQSSPGELFF.

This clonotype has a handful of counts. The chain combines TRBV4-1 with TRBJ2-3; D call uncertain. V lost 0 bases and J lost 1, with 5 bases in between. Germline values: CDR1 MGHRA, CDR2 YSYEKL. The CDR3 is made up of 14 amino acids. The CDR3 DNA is TGCGCCAGCAGCCAAGAAGTGGGCACAGATACGCAGTATTTT. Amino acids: CASSQEVGTDTQYF.

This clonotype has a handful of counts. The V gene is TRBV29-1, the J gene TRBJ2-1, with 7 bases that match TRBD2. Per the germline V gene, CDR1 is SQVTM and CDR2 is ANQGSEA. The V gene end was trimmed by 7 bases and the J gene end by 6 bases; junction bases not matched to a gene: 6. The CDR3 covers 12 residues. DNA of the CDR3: TGCAGCGCAGAGCGGGGACGCAATGAGCAGTTCTTC. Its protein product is CSAERGRNEQFF.

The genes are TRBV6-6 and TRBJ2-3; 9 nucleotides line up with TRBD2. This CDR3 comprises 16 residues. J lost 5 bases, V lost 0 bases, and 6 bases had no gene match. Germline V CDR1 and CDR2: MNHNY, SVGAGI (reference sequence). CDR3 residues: CASSYSAGGGEDTQYF. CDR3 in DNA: TGTGCCAGCAGTTACTCGGCGGGGGGGGGCGAAGATACGCAGTATTTT.

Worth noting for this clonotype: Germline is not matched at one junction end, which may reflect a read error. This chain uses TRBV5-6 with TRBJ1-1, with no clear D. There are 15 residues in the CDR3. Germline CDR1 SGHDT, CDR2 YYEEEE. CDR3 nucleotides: TGTGCCAGCTCCGGACTCCAAGAAAGTAACACTGAAGCTTACTTT. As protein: CASSGLQESNTEAYF.

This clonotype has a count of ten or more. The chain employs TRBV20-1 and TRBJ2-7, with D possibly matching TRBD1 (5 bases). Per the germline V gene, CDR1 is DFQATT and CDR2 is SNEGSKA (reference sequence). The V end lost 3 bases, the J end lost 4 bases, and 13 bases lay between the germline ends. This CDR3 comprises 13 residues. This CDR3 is CSASHGHFYEQYV. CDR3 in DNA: TGCAGTGCTAGCCACGGACACTTTTACGAGCAGTACGTC.

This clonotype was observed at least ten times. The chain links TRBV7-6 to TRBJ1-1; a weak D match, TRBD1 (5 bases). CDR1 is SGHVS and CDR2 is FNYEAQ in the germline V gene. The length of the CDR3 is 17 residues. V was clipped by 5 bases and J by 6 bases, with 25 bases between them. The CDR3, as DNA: TGTGCCAGCAGCCCCCGCGATCGGGGCCTACAGGAGCCTGAAGCTTTCTTT. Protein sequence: CASSPRDRGLQEPEAFF.